This T cell receptor (beta chain) derives from a study of shared clonotypes between healthy human individuals. Findings and limits, study-wide: Larger estimated richness was generally recorded for naive subsets relative to memory subsets. Donor scarcity curtailed the genetic and exposure-history diversity represented herein.

V lost 3 bases to trimming and J lost 2 bases, with 11 bases between them. Per germline, CDR1 SGHAT and CDR2 FQNNGV. This CDR3 has 14 residues. Naive CD8 cells lacked CD45RO and underwent positive selection for CCR7, leaving out terminally differentiated effector memory CD45RA+ cells. Original analysis: Filtering differed because ImmunoSEQ produced junction-only sequences that carried no quality scores. TCRdb keeps only in-frame clones here, not all; method: immunoSEQ multiplex PCR. From that table come the V and J calls and clone size; the DNA was used to work out D and trimming. Here the sample spans roughly 1,800,000 clones, approximately 94% being singletons. With respect to this clone: Its antigen is currently unknown.

The chain combines TRBV11-2 with TRBJ2-7; D uncertain. The sequenced material came from naive CD8+ T cells sorted from blood. The sequence was collected from a man aged 18 to 35 in good health. The CDR3 here is CASSFVTATYEQYF. The CDR3, as DNA: TGTGCCAGCAGCTTTGTGACGGCTACCTACGAGCAGTACTTC.